One sample yielded the 29 T cell receptor beta chains listed below, sequenced in a study of cytomegalovirus exposure and HLA in healthy donors. The PCR employed 60 Vbeta primers together with 13 Jbeta primers. Clones were read by immunoSEQ multiplex PCR, and TCRdb kept only the in-frame ones, dropping some. The sample includes roughly 190,000 clones, more than 85% of them seen just once. The sample was PBMCs. These receptors were taken from a young woman in good health and CMV-seronegative.

V gene TRBV7-3 combines with J gene TRBJ2-2; 8 nucleotides align to TRBD2. The CDR3 totals 16 residues. Germline values: CDR1 SGHTA, CDR2 FQGTGA. Unmatched junction bases numbered 8, after V lost 0 bases and J lost 8 bases. This CDR3 is CASSLTGGGQKGELFF. CDR3 coding DNA: TGTGCCAGCAGCTTAACGGGCGGGGGGCAGAAGGGGGAGCTGTTTTTT.

This sequence joins TRBV5-3 and TRBJ1-1, with TRBD1 matching 9 bases. TRBV5-3 is an open reading frame whose function is uncertain. Trimming took 3 bases from V and 0 from J; bases not matched to a gene: 6. The CDR3 contains 16 residues. The CDR3 nucleotides read TGTGCCAGAAGCTCGGGACAGGGCTACATGAACACTGAAGCTTTCTTT. Translating gives CARSSGQGYMNTEAFF.

The chain links TRBV7-2 to TRBJ2-3; 10 positions agree with TRBD2. The ends lost 2 bases at V and 1 base at J; junction bases unmatched: 0. The CDR3 totals 15 residues. Looked up from germline, CDR1 is SGHTA and CDR2 is FQGNSA. The DNA of the CDR3 is TGTGCCAGCAGCTTACTAGCGGGGGGCACAGATACGCAGTATTTT. Its translation: CASSLLAGGTDTQYF.

This clone was recorded once. This chain uses TRBV5-4 with TRBJ2-2, with a tentative D call TRBD1 (6 bases). Trimming took off 4 bases at V and 1 base at J, with 11 bases between the two ends. The CDR3 runs 15 residues. Germline CDR1 and CDR2: SGHNT and YYREEE (reference sequence). CDR3: CASSTGWGNTGELFF. As DNA, the CDR3 is TGTGCCAGCAGCACAGGGTGGGGGAACACCGGGGAGCTGTTTTTT.

V and J are TRBV18 and TRBJ2-1; 9 bases are shared with TRBD2. The CDR3 consists of 13 residues. CDR1 and CDR2 (germline): KGHSH, LQKENI. J lost 0 bases, V lost 9 bases, and 0 bases had no gene match. CDR3 loop: CASSGSSYNEQFF. CDR3 in DNA: TGTGCCAGTAGCGGGAGCTCCTACAATGAGCAGTTCTTC.

The genes are TRBV25-1 and TRBJ1-4, with D possibly matching TRBD1 (5 bases). The V end lost 4 bases, the J end lost 2 bases, and 11 bases lay between the germline ends. The CDR3 has 15 amino acids. Germline CDR1 and CDR2: MGHDK and SYGVNS. Here the CDR3 reads CASSGRGETNEKLFF. The CDR3 DNA reads TGTGCCAGCAGTGGGCGGGGGGAGACTAATGAAAAACTGTTTTTT.

The CDR3 bases are TGTGCCAGCAGCCTCCGGACAGGGCGAGGGCACTATGGCTACACCTTC. It is translated as CASSLRTGRGHYGYTF. V gene TRBV7-2 combines with J gene TRBJ1-2; TRBD1 agrees at 8 bases. The junction had 11 bases not matched to a gene; V was cut back by 5 bases and J by 3 bases. Germline CDR1 reads SGHTA; CDR2 reads FQGNSA. This CDR3 is built from 16 residues.

This sequence joins TRBV2 and TRBJ2-5; 7 bases line up with TRBD2. J gave up 5 bases and V 3 bases, and 6 bases lay outside the gene matches. CDR1 SNHLY and CDR2 FYNNEI come from the germline V gene. The CDR3 is made up of 14 amino acids. The CDR3 DNA follows: TGTGCCAGCAGTGATAAGCGGGGAGGGGAGACCCAGTACTTC. Its translation is CASSDKRGGETQYF.

V usage is TRBV21-1 and J usage is TRBJ2-5; the table assigns TRBD2, which was not confirmed against the DNA. TRBV21-1 is a pseudogene segment. CDR3 length equals 19 residues. This CDR3 is CASRTEKELPVWSQETQYF. CDR3 nucleotide sequence: TGTGCCAGCAGGACCGAGAAGGAGCTTCCCGTCTGGTCCCAAGAGACCCAGTACTTC.

The J gene is TRBJ1-1, the V gene TRBV7-9; D perhaps matches TRBD1 (6 bases). The germline gives CDR1 SEHNR, CDR2 FQNEAQ (reference sequence). Deletions cut 5 bases from V and 4 bases from J, with 14 bases between. The CDR3 loop spans 14 amino acids. The CDR3 DNA sequence: TGTGCCAGCAGCCCGGGACATAGGGTCACTGAAGCTTTCTTT. Protein sequence: CASSPGHRVTEAFF.

The chain combines TRBV11-3 with TRBJ2-3, with 12 bases aligning to TRBD2. CDR1 and CDR2 (germline): SGHNT, YENEEA. Trimming removed 0 bases from V and 5 bases from J; junction bases left unmatched: 0. This CDR3 has 15 amino acids. For the CDR3, the DNA is TGTGCCAGCAGCTTAGAGGGACTAGCGGGAGATACGCAGTATTTT. This encodes CASSLEGLAGDTQYF.

The J gene is TRBJ2-2, the V gene TRBV9; TRBD2 agrees at 15 bases. The CDR3 runs 17 residues. Germline CDR1 is SGDLS and CDR2 is YYNGEE. V gave up 3 bases and J gave up 6 bases; unmatched junction bases: 6. CDR3 in amino acids: CASSGTSGRALAGELFF. The CDR3 region has the DNA TGTGCCAGCAGCGGGACTAGCGGGAGGGCTCTAGCCGGGGAGCTGTTTTTT. Looking up the rest from reference TRBV9 and TRBJ2-2 gives the full variable domain: DSGVTQTPKHLITATGQRVTLRCSPRSGDLSVYWYQQSLDQGLQFLIQYYNGEERAKGNILERFSAQQFPDLHSELNLSSLELGDSALYFCASSGTSGRALAGELFFGEGSRLTVL.

The rearrangement uses TRBV1 and TRBJ2-3; TRBD2 is taken as the D call from the table, unchecked against the DNA. TRBV1 is given as a pseudogene. CDR3 length equals 15 residues. The CDR3 is CTSSQGTSPGDTQYF. For the CDR3, the DNA is TGCACCAGCAGCCAAGGGACTAGCCCCGGAGATACGCAGTATTTT.

The rearrangement joins TRBV19 to TRBJ1-1; 11 bases fit TRBD1. This CDR3 spans 14 amino acids. The J segment lost 3 bases and the V segment lost 6 bases, leaving 3 bases of the junction unmatched. In germline, CDR1 is LNHDA, CDR2 SQIVND (reference sequence). CDR3 sequence: CASSLGQGDTEAFF. In DNA form, the CDR3 reads TGTGCCAGTAGCCTGGGACAGGGGGACACTGAAGCTTTCTTT.

J is TRBJ2-7 and V is TRBV4-2; 10 bases are a match to TRBD1. CDR1 and CDR2 from the germline V gene are LGHNA and YNFKEQ. The CDR3 loop spans 16 amino acids. V shed 4 bases and J 3 bases; nucleotides not matched to a gene: 9. CDR3 bases: TGTGCCAGCAGCCTTTCCACCGGGACAGGGGTCTACGAGCAGTACTTC. It translates to CASSLSTGTGVYEQYF.

This clone was observed a single time. The chain is built from TRBV6-1 and TRBJ2-7, with 7 bases aligning to TRBD1. The CDR3 contains 13 residues. Germline V gene data show CDR1 as MNHNS and CDR2 as SASEGT. V trimming: 10 bases; J trimming: 4 bases; junction bases outside the gene matches: 10. CDR3 residues: CAIRGQDRYEQYF. CDR3 nucleotide sequence: TGTGCCATCAGAGGACAGGACAGATACGAGCAGTACTTC.

V usage is TRBV4-1 and J usage is TRBJ1-2; D is unresolved. V shed 5 bases and J shed 8 bases, with 15 bases lying between them. The CDR3 contains 13 residues. Germline CDR1 reads MGHRA; CDR2 reads YSYEKL. The CDR3 region has the DNA TGCGCCAGCAGCAAGACCGGCCTAGGAGGCTACACCTTC. Amino acids: CASSKTGLGGYTF.

V and J are TRBV28 and TRBJ1-4; unclear D gene. The CDR3 extends over 17 amino acids. V lost 8 bases to trimming and J lost 0 bases, with 19 bases between them. Germline CDR1 is MDHEN and CDR2 is SYDVKM. Here the CDR3 reads CASSSWPTTATNEKLFF. CDR3 nucleotide sequence: TGTGCCAGCTCGTCGTGGCCGACTACTGCAACTAATGAAAAACTGTTTTTT.

The genes are TRBV7-3 and TRBJ2-2, with TRBD2 identical over 10 bases. Germline V gene data show CDR1 as SGHTA and CDR2 as FQGTGA. V was clipped by 5 bases and J by 3 bases; unmatched bases: 3. The CDR3 runs 15 residues. CDR3 amino acids: CASSRTSGYTGELFF. The CDR3, as DNA: TGTGCCAGCAGCCGGACTAGCGGCTACACCGGGGAGCTGTTTTTT.

The CDR3 loop reads CASSVGLAGGPPDTQYF. In nucleotides, the CDR3 is TGTGCCAGCAGCGTGGGACTAGCGGGAGGGCCCCCAGATACGCAGTATTTT. The V call is TRBV9, the J call TRBJ2-3; 16 nucleotides line up with TRBD2. This CDR3 spans 17 amino acids. Germline lookup yields CDR1 SGDLS and CDR2 YYNGEE. The trim removed 2 bases at V and 4 bases at J, leaving 4 bases unmatched.

The chain joins TRBV2 to TRBJ2-5, with D possibly being TRBD1 (6 bases). The germline V gene has CDR1 SNHLY and CDR2 FYNNEI. V was cut by 7 bases and J by 2 bases, with 11 bases left in between. The CDR3 totals 13 residues. In nucleotides, the CDR3 is TGTGCCAGCACCCTGGACAGACAAGAGACCCAGTACTTC. Translating it yields CASTLDRQETQYF.

The rearrangement uses TRBV2 and TRBJ2-1; 10 nucleotides agree with TRBD2. Germline CDR1 is SNHLY and CDR2 is FYNNEI. The trim removed 4 bases at V and 2 bases at J, leaving 5 bases unmatched. The CDR3 has 16 amino acids. The CDR3: CASSVPTSGTYNEQFF. Here the CDR3 DNA reads TGTGCCAGCAGTGTCCCCACTAGCGGGACCTACAATGAGCAGTTCTTC.

The V gene is TRBV11-2, the J gene TRBJ1-1; perhaps TRBD1 as D (5 bases). Trimming shortened V by 2 bases and J by 10 bases, and 20 bases separated the two germline ends. Germline loops: CDR1 SGHAT, CDR2 FQNNGV. The CDR3 runs 15 residues. The CDR3: CASSLKSIGGAVAFF. CDR3 in DNA: TGTGCCAGCAGCTTAAAGTCGATTGGTGGGGCAGTAGCTTTCTTT. The variable domain in full, completed from reference TRBV11-2 and TRBJ1-1, reads EAGVAQSPRYKIIEKRQSVAFWCNPISGHATLYWYQQILGQGPKLLIQFQNNGVVDDSQLPKDRFSAERLKGVDSTLKIQPAKLEDSAVYLCASSLKSIGGAVAFFGQGTRLTVV.

With regard to this clone: The same CDR3 arises from other DNA sequences in this sample as well. The chain carries TRBV28 and TRBJ2-7, with 10 bases matching TRBD1. Germline V gives CDR1 MDHEN, CDR2 SYDVKM. The CDR3 totals 14 residues. Losses at the gene ends were 2 bases for V and 4 bases for J; bases not matched to a gene: 2. This chain's CDR3 is CASSLPGQGYEQYF. CDR3 sequence (DNA): TGTGCCAGCAGTTTACCGGGACAGGGGTACGAGCAGTACTTC.

V and J are TRBV5-1 and TRBJ2-7; maybe TRBD2 (5 bases). From germline, CDR1 is SGHRS and CDR2 YFSETQ. V was pared by 3 bases and J by 0 bases, with 13 bases between. The CDR3 length is 15 residues. CDR3 sequence reads: CASSSLTGSSYEQYF. The CDR3 nucleotides are TGCGCCAGCAGCTCCCTGACGGGGAGCTCCTACGAGCAGTACTTC.

The rearrangement uses TRBV5-1 and TRBJ2-7; maybe TRBD1 (5 bases). V lost 4 bases to trimming and J lost 3 bases, with 11 bases between them. Germline CDR1 and CDR2: SGHRS and YFSETQ. CDR3 length: 13 residues. The CDR3 sequence: CASSQGSNYEQYF. DNA for the CDR3: TGCGCCAGCAGCCAGGGCAGCAACTACGAGCAGTACTTC.

V and J are TRBV5-5 and TRBJ2-1; D perhaps matches TRBD2 (6 bases). Germline V CDR1 and CDR2: SGHKS, YYEKEE (reference sequence). V was pared by 0 bases and J by 1 base, with 11 bases between. This CDR3 contains 16 residues. CDR3 DNA sequence: TGTGCCAGCAGCTTGGCGAGGAGGGGATCCTACAATGAGCAGTTCTTC. This gives the protein CASSLARRGSYNEQFF.

This chain connects TRBV27 to TRBJ1-2, with D maybe TRBD1 (6 bases). V lost 5 bases and J lost 0, with 10 bases in between. CDR1 is MNHEY and CDR2 is SMNVEV in the germline V gene (reference sequence). CDR3 length: 14 amino acids. CDR3: CASSLRGTNYGYTF. In DNA form, the CDR3 reads TGTGCCAGCAGTCTCAGGGGAACTAACTATGGCTACACCTTC.

CDR3 DNA: TGTGCCTGGATCCAGGGGGCGGATGGCTACACCTTC. It encodes CAWIQGADGYTF. J is TRBJ1-2 and V is TRBV30; TRBD1 matches at 8 bases. CDR1 is GTSNPN and CDR2 is SVGIG in the germline V gene (reference sequence). V shed 4 bases and J 6 bases; nucleotides not matched to a gene: 4. There are 12 residues in the CDR3.